The clone carrying this T cell receptor (beta chain) turned up a few times. This entry comes from a study of blood T cell repertoires in COVID-19. Background on the study: Spain, Italy and the United States supplied samples that represented acute and convalescent COVID-19. The analysed material was cDNA or gDNA that came from T cells, B-cell-depleted T cells, or PBMCs.

Germline V gene sequence: CDR1 SEHNR, CDR2 FQNEAQ (reference sequence). The CDR3 is 20 amino acids. V was pared by 5 bases and J by 6 bases, with 20 bases of the junction left unmatched. Authors' data handling: How many nucleated cells were present was estimated from reference gene primer amplification. Generated by immunoSEQ multiplex PCR, the TCRdb table keeps only in-frame clones and is missing some. V and J calls and clone size are given by that table; D and trimming were obtained from the DNA. The table shows 45,000 to 65,000 clones, with roughly 77% occurring only once. The clonotype was recovered from a man between 65 and 85 years old with active or convalescent COVID-19. The specimen was peripheral blood. The rearrangement joins TRBV7-9 to TRBJ2-1; 12 positions match TRBD2. CDR3 loop: CASSKRRLAGDNQPGNEQFF. The CDR3 DNA sequence: TGTGCCAGCAGCAAGCGACGACTAGCGGGAGACAACCAGCCGGGCAATGAGCAGTTCTTC.